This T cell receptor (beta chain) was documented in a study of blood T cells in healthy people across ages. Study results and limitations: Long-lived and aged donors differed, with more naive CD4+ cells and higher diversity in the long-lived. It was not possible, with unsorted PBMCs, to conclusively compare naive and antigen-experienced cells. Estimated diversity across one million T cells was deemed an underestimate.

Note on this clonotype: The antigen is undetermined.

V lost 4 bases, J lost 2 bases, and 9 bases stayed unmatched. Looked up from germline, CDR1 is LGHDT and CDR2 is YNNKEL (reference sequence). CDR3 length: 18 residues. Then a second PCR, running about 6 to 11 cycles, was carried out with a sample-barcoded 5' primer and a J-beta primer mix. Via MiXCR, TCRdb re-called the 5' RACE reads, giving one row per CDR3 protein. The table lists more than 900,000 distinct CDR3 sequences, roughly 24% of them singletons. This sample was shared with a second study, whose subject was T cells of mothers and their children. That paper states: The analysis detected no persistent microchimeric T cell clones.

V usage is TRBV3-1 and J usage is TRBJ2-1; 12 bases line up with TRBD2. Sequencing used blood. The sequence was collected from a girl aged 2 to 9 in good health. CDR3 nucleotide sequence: TGTGCCAGCAGCCTCGTACTAGCGGGGGGTGTCGCCTACAATGAGCAGTTCTTC. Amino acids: CASSLVLAGGVAYNEQFF.